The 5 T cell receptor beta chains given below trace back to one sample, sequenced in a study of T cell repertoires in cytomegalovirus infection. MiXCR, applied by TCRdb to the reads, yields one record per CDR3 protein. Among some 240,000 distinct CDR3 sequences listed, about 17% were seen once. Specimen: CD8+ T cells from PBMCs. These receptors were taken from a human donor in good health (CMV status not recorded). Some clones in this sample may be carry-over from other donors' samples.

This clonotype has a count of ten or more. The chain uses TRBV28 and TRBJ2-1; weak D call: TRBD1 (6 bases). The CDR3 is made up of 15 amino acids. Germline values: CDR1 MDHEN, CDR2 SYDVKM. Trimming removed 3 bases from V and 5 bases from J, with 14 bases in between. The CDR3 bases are TGTGCCAGCAGTTTGAGTTCGTCAGGGGACAATGAGCAGTTCTTC. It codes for CASSLSSSGDNEQFF.

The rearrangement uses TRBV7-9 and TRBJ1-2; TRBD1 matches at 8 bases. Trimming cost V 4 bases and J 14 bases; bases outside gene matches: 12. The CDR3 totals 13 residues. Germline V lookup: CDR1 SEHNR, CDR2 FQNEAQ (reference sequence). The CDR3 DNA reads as TGTGCCAGCAGCTCAGATTGGACAGGGAGACAAACCTTC. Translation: CASSSDWTGRQTF.

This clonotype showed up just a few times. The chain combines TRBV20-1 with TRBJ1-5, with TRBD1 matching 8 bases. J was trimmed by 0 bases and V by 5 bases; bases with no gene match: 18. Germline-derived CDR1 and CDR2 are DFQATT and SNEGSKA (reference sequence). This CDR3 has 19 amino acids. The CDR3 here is CSAYALTSGTGYSNQPQHF. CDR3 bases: TGCAGTGCTTACGCCCTCACTTCCGGGACAGGTTATAGCAATCAGCCCCAGCATTTT.

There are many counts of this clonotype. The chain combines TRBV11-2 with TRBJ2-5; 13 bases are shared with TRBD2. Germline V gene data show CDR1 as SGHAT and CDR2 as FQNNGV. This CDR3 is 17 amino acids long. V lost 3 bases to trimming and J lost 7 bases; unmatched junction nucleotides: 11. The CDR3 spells CASSLTGTSGARGTQYF. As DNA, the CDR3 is TGTGCCAGCAGCTTGACCGGGACTAGCGGGGCCCGGGGGACCCAGTACTTC. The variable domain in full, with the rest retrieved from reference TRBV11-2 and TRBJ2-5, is EAGVAQSPRYKIIEKRQSVAFWCNPISGHATLYWYQQILGQGPKLLIQFQNNGVVDDSQLPKDRFSAERLKGVDSTLKIQPAKLEDSAVYLCASSLTGTSGARGTQYFGPGTRLLVL.

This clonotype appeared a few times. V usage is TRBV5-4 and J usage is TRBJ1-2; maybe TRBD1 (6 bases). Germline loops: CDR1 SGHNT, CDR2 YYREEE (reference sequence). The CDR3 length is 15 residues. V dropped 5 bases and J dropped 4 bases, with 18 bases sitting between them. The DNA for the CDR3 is TGTGCCAGCAGGCTCCGGGACATGGAAGCCTATGGCTACACCTTC. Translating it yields CASRLRDMEAYGYTF. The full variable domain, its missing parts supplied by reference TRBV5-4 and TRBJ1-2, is ETGVTQSPTHLIKTRGQQVTLRCSSQSGHNTVSWYQQALGQGPQFIFQYYREEENGRGNFPPRFSGLQFPNYSSELNVNALELDDSALYLCASRLRDMEAYGYTFGSGTRLTVV.